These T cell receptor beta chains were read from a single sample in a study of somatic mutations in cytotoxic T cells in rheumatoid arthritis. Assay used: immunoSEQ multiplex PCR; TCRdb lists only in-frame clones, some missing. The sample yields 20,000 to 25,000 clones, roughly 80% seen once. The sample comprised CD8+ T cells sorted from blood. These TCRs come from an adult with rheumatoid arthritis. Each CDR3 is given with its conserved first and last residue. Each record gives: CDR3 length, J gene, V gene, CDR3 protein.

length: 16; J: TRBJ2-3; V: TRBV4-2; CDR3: CASSQDGTSEADTQYF
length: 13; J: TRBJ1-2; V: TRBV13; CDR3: CASLFRGEYGYTF
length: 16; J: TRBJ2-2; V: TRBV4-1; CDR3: CASSQPGTGSTGELFF
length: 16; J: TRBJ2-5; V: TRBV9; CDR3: CASSVGASGVQETQYF
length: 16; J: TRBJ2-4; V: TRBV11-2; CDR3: CASSDTTDLAKNIQYF
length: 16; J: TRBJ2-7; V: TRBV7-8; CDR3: CASSLAWRGTSYEQYF
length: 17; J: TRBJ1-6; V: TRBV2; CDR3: CASRTGTGRDYNSPLHF
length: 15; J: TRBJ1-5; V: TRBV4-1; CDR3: CASSPWTGAGQPQHF
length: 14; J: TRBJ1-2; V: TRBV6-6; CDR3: CAVRQGVNPYGYTF
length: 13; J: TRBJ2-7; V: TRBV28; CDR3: CATLTGTDYEQYF
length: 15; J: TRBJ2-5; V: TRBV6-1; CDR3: CASSARQGGQETQYF
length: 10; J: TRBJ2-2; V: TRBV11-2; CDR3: CASSSGPLFF
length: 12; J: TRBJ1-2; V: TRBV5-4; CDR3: CASSYADRVLTF
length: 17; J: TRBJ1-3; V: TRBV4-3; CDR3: CASSQAYRGQTGNTIYF
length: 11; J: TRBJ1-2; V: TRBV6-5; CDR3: CASSSGSGYTF
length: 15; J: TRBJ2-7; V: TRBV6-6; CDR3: CASSYVEGAAYEQYF
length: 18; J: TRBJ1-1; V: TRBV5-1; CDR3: CASSSYPGTGGSNTEAFF
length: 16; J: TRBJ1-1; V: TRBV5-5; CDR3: CASSLLEAGQNTEAFF
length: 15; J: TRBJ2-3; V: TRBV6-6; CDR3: CASTWVGGGTDTQYF
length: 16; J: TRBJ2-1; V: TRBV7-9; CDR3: CASSLTSGGTYNEQFF
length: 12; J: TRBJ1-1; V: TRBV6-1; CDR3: CASIQGNTEAFF
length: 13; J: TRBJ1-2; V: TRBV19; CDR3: CASSPGTGYGYTF
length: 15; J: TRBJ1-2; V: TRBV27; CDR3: CASSPWGGGDRGYTF
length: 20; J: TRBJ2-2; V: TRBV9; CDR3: CASSSRQGPPVVGDTGELFF
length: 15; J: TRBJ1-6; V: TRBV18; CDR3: CASSPGRVEGSPLHF
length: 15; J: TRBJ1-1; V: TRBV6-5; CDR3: CASSEGMGSGTEAFF
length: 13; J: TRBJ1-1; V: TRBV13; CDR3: CASSQGWDVEAFF
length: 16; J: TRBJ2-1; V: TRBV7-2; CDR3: CASSRSSGGSYNEQFF
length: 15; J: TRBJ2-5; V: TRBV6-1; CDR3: CASSDAGGYQETQYF
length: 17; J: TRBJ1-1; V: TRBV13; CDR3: CASSLDGEGAGSTEAFF
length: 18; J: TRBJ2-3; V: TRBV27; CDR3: CASSLKTGDSGPTDTQYF
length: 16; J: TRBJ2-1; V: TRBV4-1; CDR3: CASSQVQVSAYNEQFF
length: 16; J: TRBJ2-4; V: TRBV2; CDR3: CASTGGLRGQEDIQYF
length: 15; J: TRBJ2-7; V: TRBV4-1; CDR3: CASSQGTTSSYEQYF
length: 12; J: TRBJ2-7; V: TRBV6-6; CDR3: CASSHGQGEQYF
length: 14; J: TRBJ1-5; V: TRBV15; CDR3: CATSRVRGRQPQHF
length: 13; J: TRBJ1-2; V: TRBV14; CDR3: CASSGQGFYGYTF
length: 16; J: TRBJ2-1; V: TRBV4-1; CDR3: CASSQVRDPPHNEQFF
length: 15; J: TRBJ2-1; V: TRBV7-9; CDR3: CASSHIARDYNEQFF
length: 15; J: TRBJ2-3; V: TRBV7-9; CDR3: CASSLATSSTDTQYF
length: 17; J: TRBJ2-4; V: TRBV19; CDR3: CASSTGVGDEAKNIQYF
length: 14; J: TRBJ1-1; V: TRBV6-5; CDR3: CASSLTAMNTEAFF